This TCR beta chain was documented in a study of response to subunit inactivated influenza vaccine. Study observations and caveats: The authors put forward the suggestion that each seasonal influenza vaccination may bring in only a limited number of new T cells.

With regard to this clonotype: Its cognate antigen is unknown.

Germline V lookup: CDR1 SEHNR, CDR2 FQNEAQ (reference sequence). This CDR3 spans 13 amino acids. Trimming stripped 9 bases from V and 4 bases from J, with 13 bases between. TCRdb processed the RT-PCR reads anew with MiXCR; each CDR3 protein has one entry. The repertoire has roughly 460,000 distinct CDR3 sequences, approximately 11% of them found once; the top ten carry roughly 12%. Sample: PBMCs from blood, taken roughly 6 weeks after vaccination. This chain connects TRBV7-9 to TRBJ2-1; D is undetermined. This clonotype was obtained from a man aged 45-60 years who received an inactivated influenza vaccine. The CDR3 DNA follows: TGTGCCAGTCATGAGGACCTATACAATGAGCAGTTCTTC. This sequence encodes CASHEDLYNEQFF.